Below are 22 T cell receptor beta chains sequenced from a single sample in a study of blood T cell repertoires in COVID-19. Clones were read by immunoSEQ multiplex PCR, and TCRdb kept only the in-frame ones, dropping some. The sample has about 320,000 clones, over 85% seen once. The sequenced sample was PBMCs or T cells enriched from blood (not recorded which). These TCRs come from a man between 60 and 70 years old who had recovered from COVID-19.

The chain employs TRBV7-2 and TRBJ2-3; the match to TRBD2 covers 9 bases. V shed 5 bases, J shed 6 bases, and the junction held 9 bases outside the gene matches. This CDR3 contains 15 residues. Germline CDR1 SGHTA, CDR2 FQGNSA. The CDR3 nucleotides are TGTGCCAGCAGCCCGCGGGGGGGTGCGTCCGATACGCAGTATTTT. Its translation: CASSPRGGASDTQYF.

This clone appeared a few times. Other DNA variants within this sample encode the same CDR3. CDR3 in amino acids: CASSSDRGPYEQYF. As DNA, the CDR3 is TGTGCCAGCAGTTCGGACAGGGGGCCATACGAGCAGTACTTC. The rearrangement links TRBV6-5 to TRBJ2-7; 11 positions match TRBD1. Germline V lookup: CDR1 MNHEY, CDR2 SVGAGI. The CDR3 sequence is 14 residues long. V was clipped by 4 bases and J by 4 bases; unmatched bases: 3.

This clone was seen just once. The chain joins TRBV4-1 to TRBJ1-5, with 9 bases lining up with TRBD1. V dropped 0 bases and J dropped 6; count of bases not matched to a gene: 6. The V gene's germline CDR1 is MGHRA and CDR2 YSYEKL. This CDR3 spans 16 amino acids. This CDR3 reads CASSQEEGQGRQPQHF. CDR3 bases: TGCGCCAGCAGCCAAGAAGAGGGACAGGGTCGTCAGCCCCAGCATTTT.

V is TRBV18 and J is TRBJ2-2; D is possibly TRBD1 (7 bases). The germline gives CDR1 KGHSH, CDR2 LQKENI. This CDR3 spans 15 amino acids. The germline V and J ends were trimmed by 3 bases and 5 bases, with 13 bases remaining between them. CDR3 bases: TGTGCCAGCTCACCTAGGACAGGAGGGACCGGGGAGCTGTTTTTT. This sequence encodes CASSPRTGGTGELFF.

CDR3 region: CASSLETALQETQYF. For the CDR3, the DNA is TGTGCCAGCAGCTTAGAGACAGCCCTCCAAGAGACCCAGTACTTC. The chain is built from TRBV7-9 and TRBJ2-5; D is possibly TRBD1 (5 bases). CDR3 length: 15 amino acids. The germline V gene has CDR1 SEHNR and CDR2 FQNEAQ (reference sequence). Trimming stripped 1 base from V and 1 base from J, with 10 bases between.

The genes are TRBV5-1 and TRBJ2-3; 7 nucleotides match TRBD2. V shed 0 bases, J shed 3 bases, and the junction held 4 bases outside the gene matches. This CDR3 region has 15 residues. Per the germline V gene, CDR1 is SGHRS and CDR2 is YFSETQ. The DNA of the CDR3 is TGCGCCAGCAGCTTGGGGGAGGGCCAGACAGATACGCAGTATTTT. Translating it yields CASSLGEGQTDTQYF.

This chain's CDR3 is CASSLPRKGKLFYGYTF. DNA of the CDR3: TGTGCCAGCAGCTTACCCCGGAAGGGGAAGCTCTTCTATGGCTACACCTTC. The chain links TRBV5-8 to TRBJ1-2, with D tentatively TRBD1 (5 bases). The CDR3 runs 17 residues. Germline-derived CDR1 and CDR2 are SGHTS and YDEGEE. Trimming took off 2 bases at V and 4 bases at J, with 21 bases between the two ends.

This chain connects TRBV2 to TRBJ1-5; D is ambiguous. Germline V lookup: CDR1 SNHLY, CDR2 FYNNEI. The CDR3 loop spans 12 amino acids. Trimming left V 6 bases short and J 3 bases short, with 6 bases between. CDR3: CASRGLNQPQHF. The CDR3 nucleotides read TGTGCCAGCAGGGGCCTCAATCAGCCCCAGCATTTT.

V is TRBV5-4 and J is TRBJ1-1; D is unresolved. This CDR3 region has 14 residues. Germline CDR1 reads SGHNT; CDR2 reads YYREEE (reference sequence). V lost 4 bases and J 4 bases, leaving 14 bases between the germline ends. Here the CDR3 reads CASSARELSTEAFF. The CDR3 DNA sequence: TGTGCCAGCAGCGCTAGGGAGTTGAGCACTGAAGCTTTCTTT.

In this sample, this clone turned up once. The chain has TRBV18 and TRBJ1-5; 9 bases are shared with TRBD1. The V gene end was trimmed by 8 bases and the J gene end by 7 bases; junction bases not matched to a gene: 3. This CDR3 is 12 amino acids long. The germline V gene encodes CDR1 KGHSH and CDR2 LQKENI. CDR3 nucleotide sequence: TGTGCCAGCCGGACAGGGGAACAGCCCCAGCATTTT. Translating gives CASRTGEQPQHF. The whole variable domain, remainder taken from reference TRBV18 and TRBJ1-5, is NAGVMQNPRHLVRRRGQEARLRCSPMKGHSHVYWYRQLPEEGLKFMVYLQKENIIDESGMPKERFSAEFPKEGPSILRIQQVVRGDSAAYFCASRTGEQPQHFGDGTRLSIL.

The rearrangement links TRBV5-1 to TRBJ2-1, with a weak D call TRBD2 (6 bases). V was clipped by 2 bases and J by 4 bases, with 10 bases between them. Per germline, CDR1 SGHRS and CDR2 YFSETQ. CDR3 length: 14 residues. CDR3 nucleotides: TGCGCCAGCAGCTTCCGGGAGAGGTACAATGAGCAGTTCTTC. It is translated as CASSFRERYNEQFF.

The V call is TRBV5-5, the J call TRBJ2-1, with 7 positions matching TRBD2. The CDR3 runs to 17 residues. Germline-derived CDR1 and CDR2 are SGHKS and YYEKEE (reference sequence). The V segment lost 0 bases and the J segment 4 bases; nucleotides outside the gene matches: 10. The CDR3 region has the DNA TGTGCCAGCAGCTTGGGGCTAGCGGCAACCCTATACAATGAGCAGTTCTTC. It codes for CASSLGLAATLYNEQFF.

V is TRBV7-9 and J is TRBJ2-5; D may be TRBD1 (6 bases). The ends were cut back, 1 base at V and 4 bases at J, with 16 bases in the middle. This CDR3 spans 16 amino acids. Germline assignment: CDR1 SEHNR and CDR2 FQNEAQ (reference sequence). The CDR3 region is CASSLVAGTPRETQYF. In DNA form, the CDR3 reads TGTGCCAGCAGCTTAGTAGCCGGGACACCTAGAGAGACCCAGTACTTC. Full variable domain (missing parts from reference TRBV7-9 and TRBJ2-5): DTGVSQNPRHKITKRGQNVTFRCDPISEHNRLYWYRQTLGQGPEFLTYFQNEAQLEKSRLLSDRFSAERPKGSFSTLEIQRTEQGDSAMYLCASSLVAGTPRETQYFGPGTRLLVL.

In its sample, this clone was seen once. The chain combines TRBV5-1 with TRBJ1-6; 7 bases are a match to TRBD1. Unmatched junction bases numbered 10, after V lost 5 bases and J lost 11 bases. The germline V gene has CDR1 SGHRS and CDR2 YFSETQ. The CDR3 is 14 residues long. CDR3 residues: CASRMETGQTPLHF. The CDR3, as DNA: TGCGCCAGCAGGATGGAGACAGGGCAGACACCCCTCCACTTT.

CDR3 nucleotide sequence: TGTGCCAGCACCCCTGGCTGGGGCGAAGCTTTCTTT. This sequence encodes CASTPGWGEAFF. The chain uses TRBV25-1 and TRBJ1-1, with D possibly matching TRBD1 (5 bases). This CDR3 spans 12 amino acids. The V gene's germline CDR1 is MGHDK and CDR2 SYGVNS. Between the trimmed V and J ends, which lost 7 bases and 8 bases, there was a span of 14 bases.

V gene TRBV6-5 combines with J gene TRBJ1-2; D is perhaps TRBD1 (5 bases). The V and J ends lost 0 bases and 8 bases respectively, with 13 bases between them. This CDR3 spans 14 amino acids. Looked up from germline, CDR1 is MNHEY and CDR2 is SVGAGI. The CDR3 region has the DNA TGTGCCAGCAGTTACTCGATGGGAGGGGTCGGCTACACCTTC. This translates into CASSYSMGGVGYTF.

The CDR3 coding sequence is TGCGCCAGCAGCGGGACTAGCGGGATATACAATGAGCAGTTCTTC. This translates into CASSGTSGIYNEQFF. This chain uses TRBV5-1 with TRBJ2-1; TRBD2 matches 13 bases. Germline V gene sequence: CDR1 SGHRS, CDR2 YFSETQ. V dropped 4 bases and J dropped 4; count of bases not matched to a gene: 2. The CDR3 length is 15 residues. Filled out from reference TRBV5-1 and TRBJ2-1, the complete variable domain reads KAGVTQTPRYLIKTRGQQVTLSCSPISGHRSVSWYQQTPGQGLQFLFEYFSETQRNKGNFPGRFSGRQFSNSRSEMNVSTLELGDSALYLCASSGTSGIYNEQFFGPGTRLTVL.

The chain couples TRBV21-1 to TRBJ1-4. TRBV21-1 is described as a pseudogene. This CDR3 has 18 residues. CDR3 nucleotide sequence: TGTGCCAGCAGCAAAATAGCGGGACGGAACGCAACTAATGAAAAACTGTTTTTT. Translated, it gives CASSKIAGRNATNEKLFF.

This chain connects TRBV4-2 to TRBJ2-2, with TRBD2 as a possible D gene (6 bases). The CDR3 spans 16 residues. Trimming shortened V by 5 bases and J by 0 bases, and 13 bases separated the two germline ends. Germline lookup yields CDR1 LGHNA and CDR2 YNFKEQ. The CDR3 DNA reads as TGTGCCAGCAGCGACATTAGCGGTTCGAACACCGGGGAGCTGTTTTTT. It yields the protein CASSDISGSNTGELFF.

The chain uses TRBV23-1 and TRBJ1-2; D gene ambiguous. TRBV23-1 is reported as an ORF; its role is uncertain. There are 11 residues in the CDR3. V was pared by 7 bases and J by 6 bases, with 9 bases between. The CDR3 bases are TGCGCCAGCACGTGGGCTAATGGCTACACCTTC. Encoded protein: CASTWANGYTF.

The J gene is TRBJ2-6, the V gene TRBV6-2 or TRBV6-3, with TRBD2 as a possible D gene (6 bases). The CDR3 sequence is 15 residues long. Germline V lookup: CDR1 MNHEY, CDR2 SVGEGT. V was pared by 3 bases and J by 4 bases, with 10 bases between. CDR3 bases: TGTGCCAGCAGTTATTCTAGCGCCGGGGCCAACGTCCTGACTTTC. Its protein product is CASSYSSAGANVLTF.

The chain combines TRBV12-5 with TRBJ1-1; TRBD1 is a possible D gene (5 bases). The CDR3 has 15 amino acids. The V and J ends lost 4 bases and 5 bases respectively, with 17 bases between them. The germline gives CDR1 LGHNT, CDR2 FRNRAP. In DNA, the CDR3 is TGTGCTAGTGGTTCGGGGACTTTTAGGAGAACTGAAGCTTTCTTT. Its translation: CASGSGTFRRTEAFF.